One and the same sample provided the 5 T cell receptor beta chains below, sequenced in a study of blood T cell repertoires in COVID-19. The assay was immunoSEQ multiplex PCR, and TCRdb's table has in-frame clones only and misses some. This repertoire shows around 270,000 clones, more than 85% found once; its top ten account for under 3%. The sample consisted of peripheral blood. The receptors derive from a person aged 18 to 35 with COVID-19, enrolled during active disease.

The chain is built from TRBV5-1 and TRBJ2-3; 13 bases align to TRBD2. Germline V gene lookup returns CDR1 SGHRS and CDR2 YFSETQ. The CDR3 sequence is 15 residues long. Unmatched junction bases numbered 3, after V lost 4 bases and J lost 4 bases. Here the CDR3 reads CASSPGLAGADTQYF. The CDR3 region has the DNA TGCGCCAGCAGCCCCGGACTAGCGGGAGCAGATACGCAGTATTTT.

This chain connects TRBV12-3 or TRBV12-4 to TRBJ2-7; no definite D call. V was clipped by 1 base and J by 6 bases, with 10 bases between them. The CDR3 spans 13 residues. For the CDR3, the DNA is TGTGCCAGCAGTTTAGGGCAGTGGAGCGAGCAGTACTTC. Protein sequence: CASSLGQWSEQYF.

The CDR3 DNA reads TGTGCCAGCAGCCGTCCGACTAGCGGCTTCCAAGAGACCCAGTACTTC. It translates to CASSRPTSGFQETQYF. This chain uses TRBV6-6 with TRBJ2-5; the match to TRBD2 covers 9 bases. Germline V lookup: CDR1 MNHNY, CDR2 SVGAGI (reference sequence). This CDR3 has 16 residues. V was pared by 6 bases and J by 1 base, with 9 bases of the junction left unmatched.

The J gene is TRBJ2-7, the V gene TRBV7-2; TRBD2 matches at 12 bases. The CDR3 extends over 18 amino acids. V shed 1 base and J 2 bases; nucleotides not matched to a gene: 9. Germline V gene sequence: CDR1 SGHTA, CDR2 FQGNSA. CDR3 protein: CASSLGLAGVGGAYEQYF. The DNA of the CDR3 is TGTGCCAGCAGCTTAGGACTAGCGGGAGTAGGTGGCGCCTACGAGCAGTACTTC.

With respect to this clone: Other DNA sequences in this sample translate to the same CDR3. The J gene is TRBJ2-2, the V gene TRBV24-1, with a weak D call TRBD2 (5 bases). The V end lost 4 bases, the J end lost 0 bases, and 11 bases lay between the germline ends. There are 16 residues in the CDR3. Germline CDR1 reads KGHDR; CDR2 reads SFDVKD. CDR3 sequence: CATSDPGLANTGELFF. CDR3 in DNA: TGTGCCACCAGTGACCCTGGACTTGCGAACACCGGGGAGCTGTTTTTT.